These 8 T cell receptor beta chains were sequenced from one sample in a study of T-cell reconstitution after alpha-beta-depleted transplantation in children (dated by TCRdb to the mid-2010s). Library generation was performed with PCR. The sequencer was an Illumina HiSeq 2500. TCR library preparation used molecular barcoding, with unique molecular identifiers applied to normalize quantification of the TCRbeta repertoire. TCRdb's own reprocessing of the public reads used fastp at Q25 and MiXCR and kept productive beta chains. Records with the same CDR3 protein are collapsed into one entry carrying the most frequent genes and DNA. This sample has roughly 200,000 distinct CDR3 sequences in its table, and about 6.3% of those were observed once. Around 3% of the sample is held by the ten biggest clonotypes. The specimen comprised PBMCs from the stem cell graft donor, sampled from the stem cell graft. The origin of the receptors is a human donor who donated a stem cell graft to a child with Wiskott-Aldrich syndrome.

CDR3 nucleotides: TGTGCCAGCAGCTCCCCCCGAGGGGGTGAAAACATTCAGTACTTC. It codes for CASSSPRGGENIQYF. The chain recombines TRBV7-8 with TRBJ2-4, with D tentatively TRBD1 (6 bases). Germline V gene data show CDR1 as SGHVS and CDR2 as FQNEAQ. The CDR3 is 15 amino acids. V was cut by 4 bases and J by 5 bases, with 15 bases left in between. The full variable domain, in which reference TRBV7-8 and TRBJ2-4 provide the parts outside the CDR3, is GAGVSQSPRYKVAKRGQDVALRCDPISGHVSLFWYQQALGQGPEFLTYFQNEAQLDKSGLPSDRFFAERPEGSVSTLKIQRTQQEDSAVYLCASSSPRGGENIQYFGAGTRLSVL.

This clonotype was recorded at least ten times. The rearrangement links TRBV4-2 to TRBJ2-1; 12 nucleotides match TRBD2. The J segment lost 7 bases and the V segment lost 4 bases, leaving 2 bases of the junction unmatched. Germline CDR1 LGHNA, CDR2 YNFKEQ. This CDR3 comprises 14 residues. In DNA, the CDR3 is TGTGCCAGCAGCCGAACTAGCGGGGGGAATGAGCAGTTCTTC. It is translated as CASSRTSGGNEQFF.

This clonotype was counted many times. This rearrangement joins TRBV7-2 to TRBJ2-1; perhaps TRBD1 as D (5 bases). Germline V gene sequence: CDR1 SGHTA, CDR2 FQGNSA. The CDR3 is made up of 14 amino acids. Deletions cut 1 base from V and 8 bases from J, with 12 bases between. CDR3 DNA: TGTGCCAGCAGCTTAGAGGGGTATGGGGATGAGCAGTTCTTC. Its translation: CASSLEGYGDEQFF.

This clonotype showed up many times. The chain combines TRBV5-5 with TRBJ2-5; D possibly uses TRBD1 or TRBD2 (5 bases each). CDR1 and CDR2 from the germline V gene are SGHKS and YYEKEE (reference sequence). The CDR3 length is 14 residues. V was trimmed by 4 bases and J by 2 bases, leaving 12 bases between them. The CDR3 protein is CASSLGPYQETQYF. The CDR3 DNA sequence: TGTGCCAGCAGCCTGGGACCTTATCAAGAGACCCAGTACTTC. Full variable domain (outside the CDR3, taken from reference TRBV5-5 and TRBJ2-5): DAGVTQSPTHLIKTRGQQVTLRCSPISGHKSVSWYQQVLGQGPQFIFQYYEKEERGRGNFPDRFSARQFPNYSSELNVNALLLGDSALYLCASSLGPYQETQYFGPGTRLLVL.

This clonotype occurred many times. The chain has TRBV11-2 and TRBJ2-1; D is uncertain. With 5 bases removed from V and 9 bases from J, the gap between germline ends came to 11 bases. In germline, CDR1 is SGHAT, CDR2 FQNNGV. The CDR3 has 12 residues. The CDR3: CASSLGPSEQFF. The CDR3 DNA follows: TGTGCCAGCAGCCTAGGTCCCAGTGAGCAGTTCTTC.

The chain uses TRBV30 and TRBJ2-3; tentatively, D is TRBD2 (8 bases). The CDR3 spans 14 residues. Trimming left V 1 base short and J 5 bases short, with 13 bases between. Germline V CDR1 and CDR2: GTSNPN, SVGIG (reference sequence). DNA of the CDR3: TGTGCCTGGAGTGCGGGGGGGGACAGAGATACGCAGTATTTT. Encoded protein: CAWSAGGDRDTQYF.

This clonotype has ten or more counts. The CDR3 is CASSLVGTPWSSYNEQFF. The DNA for the CDR3 is TGTGCCAGCAGCTTAGTTGGAACTCCCTGGAGCTCCTACAATGAGCAGTTCTTC. This rearrangement joins TRBV11-2 to TRBJ2-1, with unresolved D. V was trimmed by 1 base and J by 0 bases, leaving 16 bases between them. This CDR3 comprises 18 residues. The germline CDR1 and CDR2 sequences are SGHAT and FQNNGV.

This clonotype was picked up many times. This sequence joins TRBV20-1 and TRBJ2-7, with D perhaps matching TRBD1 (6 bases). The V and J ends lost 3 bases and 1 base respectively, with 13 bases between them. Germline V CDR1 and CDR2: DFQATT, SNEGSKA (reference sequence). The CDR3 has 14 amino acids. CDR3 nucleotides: TGCAGTGCTAGCACCTCCGGGACATCCTACGAGCAGTACTTC. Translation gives CSASTSGTSYEQYF.